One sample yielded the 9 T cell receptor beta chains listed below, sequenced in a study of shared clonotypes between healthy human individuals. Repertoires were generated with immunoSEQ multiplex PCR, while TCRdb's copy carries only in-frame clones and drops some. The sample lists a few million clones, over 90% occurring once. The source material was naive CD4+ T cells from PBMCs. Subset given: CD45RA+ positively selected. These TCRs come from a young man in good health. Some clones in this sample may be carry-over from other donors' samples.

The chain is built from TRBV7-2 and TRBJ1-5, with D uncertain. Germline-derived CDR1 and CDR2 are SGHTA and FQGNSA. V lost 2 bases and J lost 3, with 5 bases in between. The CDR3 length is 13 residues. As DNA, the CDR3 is TGTGCCAGCAGCTTACCCCCCAATCAGCCCCAGCATTTT. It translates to CASSLPPNQPQHF.

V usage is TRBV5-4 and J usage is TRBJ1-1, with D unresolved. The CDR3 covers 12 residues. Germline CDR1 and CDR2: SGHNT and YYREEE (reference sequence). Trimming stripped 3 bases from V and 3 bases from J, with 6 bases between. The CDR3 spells CASSYKYTEAFF. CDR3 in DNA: TGTGCCAGCAGCTATAAGTACACTGAAGCTTTCTTT. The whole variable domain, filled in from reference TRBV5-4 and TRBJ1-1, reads ETGVTQSPTHLIKTRGQQVTLRCSSQSGHNTVSWYQQALGQGPQFIFQYYREEENGRGNFPPRFSGLQFPNYSSELNVNALELDDSALYLCASSYKYTEAFFGQGTRLTVV.

CDR3 region: CASKARINDEQFF. CDR3 bases: TGTGCCAGCAAGGCTAGAATCAACGATGAGCAGTTCTTC. The V gene is TRBV6-6, the J gene TRBJ2-1; D is uncertain. CDR1 is MNHNY and CDR2 is SVGAGI in the germline V gene (reference sequence). CDR3 size: 13 residues. V was pared by 7 bases and J by 8 bases, with 15 bases between.

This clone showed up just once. The CDR3 sequence: CASRPGQGRNEQFF. CDR3 nucleotide sequence: TGTGCCAGCAGGCCGGGACAGGGTCGGAATGAGCAGTTCTTC. The chain has TRBV9 and TRBJ2-1, with 9 bases that match TRBD1. CDR1 and CDR2 from the germline V gene are SGDLS and YYNGEE. Germline trimming cut 5 bases from V and 7 bases from J; bases unmatched to any gene: 7. There are 14 residues in the CDR3. The whole variable domain, filled in from reference TRBV9 and TRBJ2-1, reads DSGVTQTPKHLITATGQRVTLRCSPRSGDLSVYWYQQSLDQGLQFLIQYYNGEERAKGNILERFSAQQFPDLHSELNLSSLELGDSALYFCASRPGQGRNEQFFGPGTRLTVL.

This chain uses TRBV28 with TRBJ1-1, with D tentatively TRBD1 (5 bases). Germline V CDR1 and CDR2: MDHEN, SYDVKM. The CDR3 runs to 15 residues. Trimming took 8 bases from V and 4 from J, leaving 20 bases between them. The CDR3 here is CASLRNLAGTTEAFF. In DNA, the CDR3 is TGTGCCAGCCTACGAAACCTGGCAGGGACCACTGAAGCTTTCTTT.

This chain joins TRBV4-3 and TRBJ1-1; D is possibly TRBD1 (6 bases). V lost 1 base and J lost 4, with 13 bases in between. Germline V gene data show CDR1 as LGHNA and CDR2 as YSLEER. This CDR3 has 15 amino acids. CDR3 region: CASSQVGGSSTEAFF. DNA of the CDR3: TGCGCCAGCAGCCAAGTGGGGGGCAGCAGCACTGAAGCTTTCTTT.

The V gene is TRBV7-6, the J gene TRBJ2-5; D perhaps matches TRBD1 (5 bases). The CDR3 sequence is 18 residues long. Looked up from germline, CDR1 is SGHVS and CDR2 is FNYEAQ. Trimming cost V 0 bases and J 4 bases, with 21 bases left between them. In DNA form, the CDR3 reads TGTGCCAGCAGCTTAGCGATAATCAGGTCCCAAAGGGGAGAGACCCAGTACTTC. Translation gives CASSLAIIRSQRGETQYF. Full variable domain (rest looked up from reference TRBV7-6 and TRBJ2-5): GAGVSQSPRYKVTKRGQDVALRCDPISGHVSLYWYRQALGQGPEFLTYFNYEAQQDKSGLPNDRFSAERPEGSISTLTIQRTEQRDSAMYRCASSLAIIRSQRGETQYFGPGTRLLVL.

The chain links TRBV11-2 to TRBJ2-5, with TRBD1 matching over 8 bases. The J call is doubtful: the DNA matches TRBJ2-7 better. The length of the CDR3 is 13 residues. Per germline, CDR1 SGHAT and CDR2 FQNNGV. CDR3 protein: CASRRQGSYEQYF. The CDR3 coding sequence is TGTGCCAGCAGGAGACAGGGGTCCTACGAGCAGTACTTC.

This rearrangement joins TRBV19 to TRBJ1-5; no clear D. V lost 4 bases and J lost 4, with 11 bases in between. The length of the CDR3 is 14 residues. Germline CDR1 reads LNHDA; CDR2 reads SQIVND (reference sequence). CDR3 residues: CASSTSAVNQPQHF. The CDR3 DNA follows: TGTGCCAGTAGTACGTCGGCAGTTAATCAGCCCCAGCATTTT.